This is a list of T cell receptor beta chains from one sample in a study of CD8+ T cells in alopecia areata. The assay was immunoSEQ multiplex PCR, and TCRdb's table has in-frame clones only and misses some. Of about 170,000 clones detected, roughly 70% appear once; the ten largest clones hold 9.5% to 12%. The sequencing here drew on CD8+ T cells sorted from blood, taken at week 0. These receptors were taken from a human donor with alopecia areata. Both conserved end residues are part of each CDR3. Each record gives: V gene, J gene, D gene, clone size, CDR3 protein, CDR3 DNA. The D gene is left open where the match is weak. Clone size is shown for a subset of rows, as once, few, many or a class of expanded clone.

V gene: TRBV6-1; J gene: TRBJ2-1; D gene: TRBD1; clone size: NA; CDR3 protein: CASSEQDRGFNEQFF; CDR3 DNA: TGTGCCAGCAGTGAACAGGACAGGGGATTCAATGAGCAGTTCTTC
V gene: TRBV7-9; J gene: TRBJ2-6; D gene: NA; clone size: NA; CDR3 protein: CASSLVAGANVLTF; CDR3 DNA: TGTGCCAGCAGCTTGGTAGCTGGGGCCAACGTCCTGACTTTC
V gene: TRBV7-2; J gene: TRBJ1-5; D gene: TRBD1; clone size: NA; CDR3 protein: CASSRDSRDQPQHF; CDR3 DNA: TGTGCCAGCAGTCGGGACAGTCGTGATCAGCCCCAGCATTTT
V gene: TRBV29-1; J gene: TRBJ2-5; D gene: NA; clone size: NA; CDR3 protein: CSVPDPYAETQYF; CDR3 DNA: TGCAGCGTTCCTGACCCCTACGCAGAGACCCAGTACTTC
V gene: TRBV6-6; J gene: TRBJ1-2; D gene: TRBD1; clone size: NA; CDR3 protein: CASSSRQGLNDYGYTF; CDR3 DNA: TGTGCCAGCAGTTCGAGACAGGGTTTGAATGACTATGGCTACACCTTC
V gene: TRBV15; J gene: TRBJ1-5; D gene: NA; clone size: NA; CDR3 protein: CATSRIQGLEPQHF; CDR3 DNA: TGTGCCACCAGCCGGATACAGGGACTCGAGCCCCAGCATTTT
V gene: TRBV27; J gene: TRBJ2-7; D gene: NA; clone size: once; CDR3 protein: CASSPGLSSYEQYF; CDR3 DNA: TGTGCCAGCAGCCCGGGTCTCTCCTCCTACGAGCAGTACTTC
V gene: TRBV4-1; J gene: TRBJ2-5; D gene: NA; clone size: once; CDR3 protein: CASSLILKNQETQYF; CDR3 DNA: TGCGCCAGCAGTCTAATACTAAAAAACCAAGAGACCCAGTACTTC
V gene: TRBV5-1; J gene: TRBJ2-7; D gene: NA; clone size: NA; CDR3 protein: CASSLRTTGFYEQYF; CDR3 DNA: TGCGCCAGCAGCCTGAGAACTACAGGGTTTTACGAGCAGTACTTC
V gene: TRBV5-6; J gene: TRBJ2-1; D gene: NA; clone size: many; CDR3 protein: CASRPRGIVSYNEQFF; CDR3 DNA: TGTGCCAGCAGGCCCCGGGGGATAGTCTCCTACAATGAGCAGTTCTTC
V gene: TRBV5-6; J gene: TRBJ2-3; D gene: TRBD2; clone size: NA; CDR3 protein: CASSYPSGGPHSTQYF; CDR3 DNA: TGTGCCAGCAGCTACCCTAGCGGGGGGCCTCATAGTACGCAGTATTTT
V gene: TRBV7-9; J gene: TRBJ2-2; D gene: NA; clone size: few; CDR3 protein: CASSLGTGELFF; CDR3 DNA: TGTGCCAGCAGCTTAGGCACCGGGGAGCTGTTTTTT
V gene: TRBV29-1; J gene: TRBJ2-7; D gene: TRBD1; clone size: NA; CDR3 protein: CSVADREVSYEQYF; CDR3 DNA: TGCAGCGTCGCCGACAGGGAAGTCTCCTACGAGCAGTACTTC
V gene: TRBV5-1; J gene: TRBJ2-1; D gene: TRBD1; clone size: NA; CDR3 protein: CASSWDRAIGNEQFF; CDR3 DNA: TGCGCCAGCAGCTGGGACAGGGCGATTGGCAATGAGCAGTTCTTC
V gene: TRBV29-1; J gene: TRBJ2-1; D gene: NA; clone size: few; CDR3 protein: CSAHGGARAAGNEQFF; CDR3 DNA: TGCAGCGCCCACGGGGGAGCCAGAGCCGCCGGCAATGAGCAGTTCTTC
V gene: TRBV20-1; J gene: TRBJ1-1; D gene: NA; clone size: NA; CDR3 protein: CSAPLLGPAFF; CDR3 DNA: TGCAGTGCTCCTCTGTTGGGTCCGGCTTTCTTT
V gene: TRBV27; J gene: TRBJ2-7; D gene: TRBD1; clone size: NA; CDR3 protein: CASSIGQAYEQYF; CDR3 DNA: TGTGCCAGCAGTATCGGACAGGCCTACGAGCAGTACTTC
V gene: TRBV30; J gene: TRBJ2-7; D gene: TRBD1; clone size: NA; CDR3 protein: CAWTRDSTYEQYF; CDR3 DNA: TGTGCCTGGACCCGGGACAGTACCTACGAGCAGTACTTC
V gene: TRBV6-1; J gene: TRBJ2-2; D gene: NA; clone size: NA; CDR3 protein: CASSFTGELFF; CDR3 DNA: TGTGCCAGCAGTTTCACCGGGGAGCTGTTTTTT
V gene: TRBV7-9; J gene: TRBJ1-2; D gene: NA; clone size: NA; CDR3 protein: CASSLGGNYGYTF; CDR3 DNA: TGTGCCAGCAGCTTAGGCGGAAACTATGGCTACACCTTC
V gene: TRBV29-1; J gene: TRBJ1-1; D gene: NA; clone size: NA; CDR3 protein: CSVAGTEAFF; CDR3 DNA: TGCAGCGTTGCAGGGACGGAAGCTTTCTTT
V gene: TRBV4-2; J gene: TRBJ2-6; D gene: NA; clone size: NA; CDR3 protein: CASSVPGFSGANVLTF; CDR3 DNA: TGTGCCAGCAGCGTACCTGGTTTCTCTGGGGCCAACGTCCTGACTTTC
V gene: TRBV19; J gene: TRBJ1-1; D gene: TRBD1; clone size: NA; CDR3 protein: CASSMTGARTEAFF; CDR3 DNA: TGTGCCAGTAGTATGACAGGGGCGCGGACTGAAGCTTTCTTT
V gene: TRBV4-1; J gene: TRBJ1-1; D gene: TRBD1; clone size: NA; CDR3 protein: CASSQRGQGKNTEAFF; CDR3 DNA: TGCGCCAGCAGCCAGAGAGGACAGGGGAAGAACACTGAAGCTTTCTTT
V gene: TRBV12-2; J gene: TRBJ1-6; D gene: NA; clone size: NA; CDR3 protein: CVPGGGHGSPLHF; CDR3 DNA: TGTGTCCCAGGCGGGGGGCACGGTTCACCCCTCCACTTT